The next 7 T cell receptor beta chains were all read from a single sample in a study of control samples from healthy donors and cancer patients. Some clones are missing from TCRdb's copy, which holds only in-frame ones; the method was immunoSEQ multiplex PCR. The sample lists approximately 180,000 clones, around 94% occurring once. Sequencing was carried out using blood. The origin of the receptors is a woman aged 18-30 years in good health.

This CDR3 is CASSRGLAGGYEQFF. Here the CDR3 DNA reads TGTGCCAGCAGCCGGGGACTAGCGGGAGGGTATGAGCAGTTCTTC. The rearrangement joins TRBV7-6 to TRBJ2-1; TRBD2 matches 16 bases. Per germline, CDR1 SGHVS and CDR2 FNYEAQ. The CDR3 is 15 residues long. The ends lost 5 bases at V and 8 bases at J; junction bases unmatched: 3. Drawing the rest from reference TRBV7-6 and TRBJ2-1, the complete variable domain is GAGVSQSPRYKVTKRGQDVALRCDPISGHVSLYWYRQALGQGPEFLTYFNYEAQQDKSGLPNDRFSAERPEGSISTLTIQRTEQRDSAMYRCASSRGLAGGYEQFFGPGTRLTVL.

The chain couples TRBV12-3 or TRBV12-4 to TRBJ1-1; TRBD1 might be the D (6 bases). Trimming left V 5 bases short and J 3 bases short, with 10 bases between. The CDR3 consists of 13 residues. The CDR3 nucleotides are TGTGCCAGCAGTGACAGGTCGGACACTGAAGCTTTCTTT. It yields the protein CASSDRSDTEAFF.

V is TRBV6-6 and J is TRBJ2-7; the match to TRBD2 covers 10 bases. CDR3 size: 16 residues. Germline-derived CDR1 and CDR2 are MNHNY and SVGAGI (reference sequence). V was clipped by 5 bases and J by 1 base; unmatched bases: 8. The CDR3 protein is CASSRSSGGSSYEQYF. The DNA for the CDR3 is TGTGCCAGCAGTCGATCTAGCGGGGGATCTTCCTACGAGCAGTACTTC.

The V call is TRBV6-5, the J call TRBJ1-5; 9 positions agree with TRBD1. The CDR3 consists of 15 residues. Germline lookup yields CDR1 MNHEY and CDR2 SVGAGI. J gave up 2 bases and V 5 bases, and 4 bases lay outside the gene matches. DNA of the CDR3: TGTGCCAGCAGTACGACAGGGGGAGGCAATCAGCCCCAGCATTTT. Its translation: CASSTTGGGNQPQHF.

The chain recombines TRBV27 with TRBJ2-5; D ambiguous. The CDR3 loop spans 14 amino acids. Looked up from germline, CDR1 is MNHEY and CDR2 is SMNVEV (reference sequence). Between the trimmed V and J ends, which lost 4 bases and 5 bases, there was a span of 14 bases. CDR3 bases: TGTGCCAGCAGTTCAAACACCCCCCGGGAGACCCAGTACTTC. Translating it yields CASSSNTPRETQYF.

With regard to this clone: The sample contains more than one DNA sequence encoding this CDR3. The V gene is TRBV6-2 or TRBV6-3, the J gene TRBJ1-1; D is unresolved. The CDR3 contains 12 residues. Trimming pared 4 bases from V and 3 bases from J, leaving 6 bases between. The germline V gene has CDR1 MNHEY and CDR2 SVGEGT. The CDR3 protein is CASSLGYTEAFF. The DNA of the CDR3 is TGTGCCAGCAGTTTGGGTTACACTGAAGCTTTCTTT.

The gene calls are TRBV5-1 and TRBJ2-7; D gene ambiguous. Trimming stripped 2 bases from V and 0 bases from J, with 12 bases between. The CDR3 loop spans 15 amino acids. The V gene's germline CDR1 is SGHRS and CDR2 YFSETQ. The CDR3 DNA sequence: TGCGCCAGCAGCTTTGGCTGGTTGAGCTCCTACGAGCAGTACTTC. Translating it yields CASSFGWLSSYEQYF.